The clone carrying this T cell receptor beta chain was recorded a few times. The antigen is unknown. Losses at the gene ends were 5 bases for V and 5 bases for J; bases not matched to a gene: 12. Germline V CDR1 and CDR2: SGHVS, FQNEAQ. This CDR3 has 17 amino acids. The sample comes from a study of cytomegalovirus exposure and HLA in healthy donors. The wider study: About 79 million unique TCRs from HLA-typed donors were held in an early data release. Notes on the study in general: As confirmed in vitro, three CMV-associated chains were specific for CMV antigens. On later analysis, the bulk of CMV-associated TCR beta chains appeared to be HLA-restricted.

Healthy bone marrow donors made up the donor group. Primers: 60 Vbeta forward and 13 Jbeta reverse. The method was immunoSEQ multiplex PCR; TCRdb's version includes in-frame clones alone and lacks a portion of them. The data contain more than 110,000 clones, 60% to 85% of them seen just once; the ten biggest clones take up over 6.5%. Sequenced sample: PBMCs. The chain combines TRBV7-8 with TRBJ2-5; 12 bases are a match to TRBD2. The receptor comes from a man between 40 and 49 years old in good health and CMV-seropositive. The CDR3 region has the DNA TGTGCCAGCAGCCTCAGGACTAGCGGGATAGGTCGGGAGACCCAGTACTTC. Translating gives CASSLRTSGIGRETQYF.